The T cell receptor beta chain under discussion was sequenced for a study of blood T cell repertoires in COVID-19. Study members were between about 18 and 90 years old and lived in fewer than 30 US regions. All recovered Cohort 3 donors got two negative PCRs, got clearance, or saw symptom resolution. Concerning this clone: Other DNA sequences in the sample encode the same CDR3.

In germline, CDR1 is SGHAT, CDR2 FQNNGV. Trimming cost V 1 base and J 2 bases; bases outside gene matches: 0. The CDR3 covers 14 residues. Sequencing used immunoSEQ multiplex PCR; TCRdb keeps in-frame clones, though not all of them. The table has under 500,000 clones, 80% to 90% seen once; the top ten hold around 1.1%. Sample: PBMCs or T cells enriched from blood (not recorded which). The TCR comes from a man aged 30-40 years who had recovered from COVID-19. The chain employs TRBV11-2 and TRBJ2-7, with 9 bases identical to TRBD1. In nucleotides, the CDR3 is TGTGCCAGCAGCTTAGGACAGGGGGCCTACGAGCAGTACTTC. Translation: CASSLGQGAYEQYF.